Presented here are 8 T cell receptor beta chains from one specimen sequenced in a study of OX40 agonist ivuxolimab in advanced cancers. TCRdb keeps only in-frame clones here, not all; method: immunoSEQ multiplex PCR. The data show tens of thousands of clones, roughly 78% seen once. This sample comprised CD4+ or CD8+ T cells sorted from blood, obtained in a trial of the OX40 agonist ivuxolimab. The receptor source for this set is an adult with an advanced solid tumor such as melanoma, head and neck, liver or kidney cancer.

V usage is TRBV5-6 and J usage is TRBJ2-2; TRBD1 aligns across 7 bases. V shed 4 bases and J 2 bases; nucleotides not matched to a gene: 8. The CDR3 has 16 amino acids. CDR1 SGHDT and CDR2 YYEEEE come from the germline V gene. The CDR3 DNA is TGTGCCAGCAGCACTCTCAGACAGGGCAACACCGGGGAGCTGTTTTTT. The encoded protein is CASSTLRQGNTGELFF.

V usage is TRBV5-1 and J usage is TRBJ2-7, with TRBD1 matching 7 bases. V was pared by 4 bases and J by 3 bases, with 7 bases of the junction left unmatched. Germline loops: CDR1 SGHRS, CDR2 YFSETQ. CDR3 length: 14 amino acids. This CDR3 reads CASSLRDSYYEQYF. The CDR3 bases are TGCGCCAGCAGCCTCCGGGACAGCTACTACGAGCAGTACTTC.

The chain links TRBV21-1 to TRBJ2-7; TRBD2 reflects the table's D call only, with no check against the DNA. TRBV21-1 is designated a pseudogene. This CDR3 spans 14 amino acids. This CDR3 reads CASSSRPGSYEQYF. In nucleotides, the CDR3 is TGTGCCAGCAGCTCAAGGCCCGGGTCCTACGAGCAGTACTTC.

V gene TRBV5-1 combines with J gene TRBJ2-5, with TRBD1 matching 7 bases. The CDR3 has 14 residues. Trimming cost V 4 bases and J 1 base; bases outside gene matches: 4. CDR1 and CDR2 from the germline V gene are SGHRS and YFSETQ. The CDR3 reads CASSLGTAQETQYF. The DNA of the CDR3 is TGCGCCAGCAGCCTTGGGACAGCCCAAGAGACCCAGTACTTC.

The rearrangement joins TRBV4-3 to TRBJ2-1; TRBD2 matches at 7 bases. Germline CDR1 LGHNA, CDR2 YSLEER. J gave up 7 bases and V 0 bases, and 3 bases lay outside the gene matches. This CDR3 has 14 residues. CDR3 nucleotides: TGCGCCAGCAGCCAAGACGGGAGGCGTAATGAGCAGTTCTTC. This gives the protein CASSQDGRRNEQFF.

The CDR3 here is CASSIGGPQHF. The CDR3 bases are TGTGCCAGTAGTATAGGGGGGCCCCAGCATTTT. The chain links TRBV19 to TRBJ1-5, with unresolved D. The V and J ends lost 1 base and 9 bases respectively, with 4 bases between them. This CDR3 is built from 11 residues. Germline V CDR1 and CDR2: LNHDA, SQIVND (reference sequence).

The gene calls are TRBV7-2 and TRBJ1-4; D not certain. Germline-derived CDR1 and CDR2 are SGHTA and FQGNSA. The germline V and J ends were trimmed by 4 bases and 4 bases, with 10 bases remaining between them. The CDR3 consists of 14 residues. The DNA for the CDR3 is TGTGCCAGCAGCTCCCCCGGTCTTAATGAAAAACTGTTTTTT. It encodes CASSSPGLNEKLFF.

The chain combines TRBV5-3 with TRBJ1-1; D remains unclear. TRBV5-3 is annotated as an ORF whose role is uncertain. Trimming took 1 base from V and 6 from J, leaving 13 bases between them. The length of the CDR3 is 14 residues. The CDR3 protein is CARSLRRTLAEAFF. The CDR3 nucleotides read TGTGCCAGAAGCTTGAGACGGACTCTGGCTGAAGCTTTCTTT.